This entry lists 26 T cell receptor beta chains sequenced from one sample in a study of blood T cell repertoires in COVID-19 (dated by TCRdb to 2020 to 2022). The method was the immunoSEQ multiplex PCR assay. The immuneACCESS repertoire file appears here via TCRdb, limited to in-frame rearrangements. These files lack a portion of the clones; in checked studies, under half of the deficit traces to unresolved V genes, and the cause of the others is not known. The table for this sample lists about 36,000 clones; roughly 78% of them were counted only once. The ten largest clonotypes hold approximately 30% of the sample. Material: peripheral blood. Receptors originate from a man in his fifties or sixties with acute or convalescent COVID-19.

This clone was recorded once. The chain has TRBV7-2 and TRBJ1-2, with TRBD1 identical over 8 bases. V lost 5 bases, J lost 4 bases, and 9 bases stayed unmatched. The germline V gene has CDR1 SGHTA and CDR2 FQGNSA. The CDR3 is 15 amino acids. The CDR3: CASSPRTGLGYGYTF. The CDR3 DNA follows: TGTGCCAGCAGCCCACGGACAGGGCTCGGCTATGGCTACACCTTC.

The gene calls are TRBV6-1 and TRBJ2-6; 11 nucleotides match TRBD1. The CDR3 runs to 20 residues. CDR1 and CDR2 (germline): MNHNS, SASEGT. The V segment lost 4 bases and the J segment 1 base; nucleotides outside the gene matches: 12. CDR3 sequence: CASSASRGQGAGSGANVLTF. The CDR3 DNA sequence: TGTGCCAGCAGTGCCTCCCGAGGACAGGGGGCCGGTTCTGGGGCCAACGTCCTGACTTTC.

The chain joins TRBV6-5 to TRBJ2-7; 13 bases align to TRBD2. CDR3 length equals 16 residues. V was pared by 2 bases and J by 6 bases, with 7 bases of the junction left unmatched. The germline V gene encodes CDR1 MNHEY and CDR2 SVGAGI. CDR3 in DNA: TGTGCCAGCAGTTACGGGACTAGCGGGACAGGTCGCGAGCAGTACTTC. Residues: CASSYGTSGTGREQYF.

The rearrangement links TRBV7-2 to TRBJ1-6; D is ambiguous. Germline CDR1 reads SGHTA; CDR2 reads FQGNSA. The CDR3 spans 16 residues. V gave up 0 bases and J gave up 4 bases, with 10 bases separating them. The CDR3 nucleotides read TGTGCCAGCAGCTTAGCCCGGGTGGAGTATAATTCACCCCTCCACTTT. It encodes CASSLARVEYNSPLHF.

The table lists this clone with a count of one. The V gene is TRBV6-1, the J gene TRBJ2-7; 7 nucleotides line up with TRBD2. Germline V gene sequence: CDR1 MNHNS, CDR2 SASEGT. The CDR3 totals 16 residues. With 2 bases clipped from V and 0 bases from J, the junction kept 7 bases outside the gene matches. CDR3 residues: CASSERVGGPSYEQYF. CDR3 nucleotides: TGTGCCAGCAGTGAACGGGTGGGAGGGCCCTCCTACGAGCAGTACTTC.

CDR3 DNA: TGTGCCACCAGTGAAACGGGACAGCCCTCGCAAGAGACCCAGTACTTC. As protein: CATSETGQPSQETQYF. The J gene is TRBJ2-5, the V gene TRBV24-1, with 7 positions matching TRBD1. This CDR3 comprises 16 residues. After removal of 4 bases from V and 2 bases from J, the junction contained 9 bases not matched to a gene. Germline V lookup: CDR1 KGHDR, CDR2 SFDVKD.

This chain connects TRBV15 to TRBJ2-7, with 8 positions matching TRBD1. From germline, CDR1 is LNHNV and CDR2 YYDKDF (reference sequence). V lost 5 bases and J lost 3; bases outside the gene matches: 6. The CDR3 consists of 14 residues. The CDR3 loop reads CATSHTTGDYEQYF. CDR3 bases: TGTGCCACCAGCCACACGACAGGGGACTACGAGCAGTACTTC.

CDR3 coding DNA: TGTGCCAGCAGCCCGGACCCCTACGAGCTGGAGGCTGGGGCCAACGTCCTGACTTTC. This translates into CASSPDPYELEAGANVLTF. The chain uses TRBV7-9 and TRBJ2-6, with TRBD2 as a possible D gene (5 bases). The CDR3 is 19 amino acids. The V end was cut by 5 bases, the J end by 2 bases, with 22 bases between. Germline assignment: CDR1 SEHNR and CDR2 FQNEAQ (reference sequence).

This clone was observed once. The CDR3 is CASSERNRASYNEQFF. CDR3 sequence (DNA): TGTGCCAGCAGTGAAAGGAACAGGGCCTCTTACAATGAGCAGTTCTTC. This sequence joins TRBV6-1 and TRBJ2-1; a possible D gene is TRBD1 (6 bases). This CDR3 has 16 residues. Germline assignment: CDR1 MNHNS and CDR2 SASEGT. Trimming took 2 bases from V and 4 from J, leaving 15 bases between them.

The V call is TRBV5-4, the J call TRBJ2-3, with a weak D call TRBD2 (6 bases). The V and J ends lost 3 bases and 2 bases respectively, with 13 bases between them. The CDR3 is 15 amino acids. Germline assignment: CDR1 SGHNT and CDR2 YYREEE (reference sequence). The CDR3 coding sequence is TGTGCCAGCAGCTGGGCTAGCGACTACACAGATACGCAGTATTTT. The encoded protein is CASSWASDYTDTQYF.

The CDR3, as DNA: TGCGCCAGCAGCTTACAGGGATCAACTAATGAAAAACTGTTTTTT. Translation: CASSLQGSTNEKLFF. The chain couples TRBV5-1 to TRBJ1-4; tentatively, D is TRBD1 (6 bases). Germline V gives CDR1 SGHRS, CDR2 YFSETQ. The ends were cut back, 2 bases at V and 0 bases at J, with 8 bases in the middle. The CDR3 has 15 residues.

The chain couples TRBV25-1 to TRBJ1-3; D is unresolved. The CDR3 has 12 amino acids. The germline V and J ends were trimmed by 5 bases and 3 bases, with 5 bases remaining between them. Germline CDR1 reads MGHDK; CDR2 reads SYGVNS. CDR3 in amino acids: CASSPIGNTIYF. DNA for the CDR3: TGTGCCAGCAGTCCCATTGGAAACACCATATATTTT.

The rearrangement joins TRBV28 to TRBJ2-1, with D unresolved. CDR1 MDHEN and CDR2 SYDVKM come from the germline V gene. CDR3 size: 16 residues. Trimming took off 6 bases at V and 4 bases at J, with 19 bases between the two ends. CDR3 loop: CASSEPRNPTYNEQFF. As DNA, the CDR3 is TGTGCCAGCAGCGAACCGAGGAACCCGACTTACAATGAGCAGTTCTTC.

In this sample, this clone turned up once. This chain links TRBV5-4 with TRBJ1-3; 7 bases agree with TRBD1. With 4 bases clipped from V and 0 bases from J, the junction kept 7 bases outside the gene matches. The germline V gene has CDR1 SGHNT and CDR2 YYREEE (reference sequence). This CDR3 has 16 residues. CDR3 bases: TGTGCCAGCAGCCCGACAGGGTCGAGCTCTGGAAACACCATATATTTT. It is translated as CASSPTGSSSGNTIYF.

J is TRBJ2-3 and V is TRBV5-5, with 7 bases lining up with TRBD2. CDR1 SGHKS and CDR2 YYEKEE come from the germline V gene (reference sequence). J was trimmed by 4 bases and V by 0 bases; bases with no gene match: 5. The CDR3 length is 15 residues. The DNA of the CDR3 is TGTGCCAGCAGCTTGGCCCTAGCGGTCGCAGATACGCAGTATTTT. Amino acid sequence: CASSLALAVADTQYF.

The chain has TRBV5-4 and TRBJ2-6, with a weak D call TRBD1 (6 bases). The CDR3 has 18 residues. The V end was cut by 1 base, the J end by 4 bases, with 18 bases between. The V gene's germline CDR1 is SGHNT and CDR2 YYREEE (reference sequence). The CDR3 DNA sequence: TGTGCCAGCAGCTTGATAGGCAGGGGCCCTCTGGGGGCCAACGTCCTGACTTTC. Translated, it gives CASSLIGRGPLGANVLTF.

Only one count was recorded for this clone. This sequence joins TRBV10-3 and TRBJ1-1, with TRBD1 as a possible D gene (6 bases). V lost 3 bases and J lost 5, with 16 bases in between. Germline loops: CDR1 ENHRY, CDR2 SYGVKD. The CDR3 has 15 residues. The CDR3 sequence is CAISEVGGGETEAFF. In nucleotides, the CDR3 is TGTGCCATCAGTGAAGTCGGAGGGGGGGAAACTGAAGCTTTCTTT.

This clone is a singleton in its sample. V and J are TRBV6-1 and TRBJ2-3; no reliable D call. CDR1 is MNHNS and CDR2 is SASEGT in the germline V gene. V lost 5 bases, J lost 4 bases, and 10 bases lay in between. The CDR3 loop spans 13 amino acids. Written as DNA, the CDR3 is TGTGCCAGCAGTTTAGATGTGGCAGATACGCAGTATTTT. It is translated as CASSLDVADTQYF.

The rearrangement links TRBV29-1 to TRBJ1-2, with no clear D. With 2 bases removed from V and 2 bases from J, the gap between germline ends came to 12 bases. This CDR3 contains 14 residues. Germline V gene data show CDR1 as SQVTM and CDR2 as ANQGSEA. CDR3 sequence (DNA): TGCAGCGTTGAAAGTCGCACAGCAAACTATGGCTACACCTTC. This encodes CSVESRTANYGYTF.

V usage is TRBV27 and J usage is TRBJ2-1; TRBD2 aligns across 11 bases. Germline trimming cut 6 bases from V and 4 bases from J; bases unmatched to any gene: 5. The germline gives CDR1 MNHEY, CDR2 SMNVEV (reference sequence). This CDR3 is 15 amino acids long. The CDR3 coding sequence is TGTGCCAGCAGCACCGGGACTAGCGGATACAATGAGCAGTTCTTC. It encodes CASSTGTSGYNEQFF.

This sequence joins TRBV2 and TRBJ2-7; D possibly corresponds to TRBD1 (6 bases). This CDR3 region has 13 residues. Trimming cost V 5 bases and J 4 bases, with 12 bases left between them. Germline CDR1 SNHLY, CDR2 FYNNEI. The CDR3 DNA reads as TGTGCCAGCAGTCCGGGACAAACTTACGAGCAGTACTTC. Translation: CASSPGQTYEQYF.

This clone was counted between two and nine times. The chain recombines TRBV2 with TRBJ1-6; a possible D gene is TRBD1 (5 bases). CDR3 length: 12 residues. V gave up 3 bases and J gave up 14 bases, with 11 bases separating them. Per germline, CDR1 SNHLY and CDR2 FYNNEI. CDR3 nucleotide sequence: TGTGCCAGCAGTGATGGGGGAGGAACCCTCCACTTT. As protein: CASSDGGGTLHF.

The chain recombines TRBV6-5 with TRBJ2-2; 8 nucleotides match TRBD1. CDR1 and CDR2 from the germline V gene are MNHEY and SVGAGI. The V segment lost 2 bases and the J segment 6 bases; nucleotides outside the gene matches: 5. This CDR3 has 15 amino acids. This chain's CDR3 is CASSYPATGAGELFF. The CDR3 DNA reads TGTGCCAGCAGTTACCCCGCGACAGGGGCCGGGGAGCTGTTTTTT.

The chain couples TRBV6-5 to TRBJ1-4, with TRBD1 matching over 9 bases. The length of the CDR3 is 14 residues. CDR1 is MNHEY and CDR2 is SVGAGI in the germline V gene. V was clipped by 5 bases and J by 6 bases; unmatched bases: 4. In DNA, the CDR3 is TGTGCCAGCAGTCGACAGGGGGGAGATGAAAAACTGTTTTTT. This gives the protein CASSRQGGDEKLFF.

The genes are TRBV6-1 and TRBJ1-2; possibly TRBD1 for D (6 bases). In germline, CDR1 is MNHNS, CDR2 SASEGT. The CDR3 is 15 amino acids. Trimming took 0 bases from V and 6 from J, leaving 14 bases between them. The CDR3 nucleotides are TGTGCCAGCAGTGAAGCGGGGGGGCAACTCAATGGCTACACCTTC. Its translation is CASSEAGGQLNGYTF.

The gene calls are TRBV6-2 or TRBV6-3 and TRBJ1-2, with 7 bases that match TRBD1. V dropped 6 bases and J dropped 4; count of bases not matched to a gene: 5. Germline V gene sequence: CDR1 MNHEY, CDR2 SVGEGT. This CDR3 spans 13 amino acids. The CDR3 region has the DNA TGTGCCAGCAGCCTGGACAGGAGCTATGGCTACACCTTC. Encoded protein: CASSLDRSYGYTF.